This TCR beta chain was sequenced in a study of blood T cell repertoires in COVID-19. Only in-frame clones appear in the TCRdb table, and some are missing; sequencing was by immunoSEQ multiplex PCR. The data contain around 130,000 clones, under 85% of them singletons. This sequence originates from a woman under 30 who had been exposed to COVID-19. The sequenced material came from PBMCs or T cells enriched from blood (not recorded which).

This CDR3 is CASGTGINTIYF. The CDR3 nucleotides read TGTGCCAGCGGGACAGGGATAAACACCATATATTTT. The chain has TRBV2 and TRBJ1-3; TRBD1 aligns across 9 bases. The germline V gene has CDR1 SNHLY and CDR2 FYNNEI. J lost 6 bases, V lost 8 bases, and 2 bases had no gene match. This CDR3 has 12 amino acids.